The present entry profiles one T cell receptor (beta chain) with its context. Its matching antigen is unknown. The sample's time point: cycle 4 day 1 (C4D1), after less than seven weeks of nivolumab. Each and every patient relapsed after autologous stem cell transplantation, and patients got differing brentuximab vedotin exposure. PBMCs, once thawed, yielded CD8+ T cells isolated by magnetic negative selection. This sample is part of a study of PD-1 blockade in classical Hodgkin lymphoma. Overall study findings and caveats: Any patient who commenced nivolumab under 1 year after ASCT was excluded. Unlike CD8+ TCR diversity, which did not rise significantly by C4D1, CD4+ TCR diversity did.

The protocol was immunoSEQ multiplex PCR, while the TCRdb copy is restricted to in-frame clones and leaves out a portion. The repertoire holds thousands of clones, with about 60% as singletons. The sample was CD8+ T cells from blood, taken before the fourth cycle of nivolumab. This TCR came from a human donor with classical Hodgkin lymphoma.

The CDR3 loop is CASSSGPGTAGANEQYF. CDR3 nucleotides: TGTGCCAGCAGCTCGGGCCCTGGGACAGCCGGGGCCAACGAGCAGTACTTC. V usage is TRBV7-9 and J usage is TRBJ2-7, with 7 bases aligning to TRBD1. Germline loops: CDR1 SEHNR, CDR2 FQNEAQ (reference sequence). The V segment lost 4 bases and the J segment 5 bases; nucleotides outside the gene matches: 17. There are 17 residues in the CDR3.